Presented here are 30 T cell receptor beta chains from one specimen sequenced in a study of cytomegalovirus exposure and HLA in healthy donors. 13 Jbeta primers and 60 Vbeta primers were used for the PCR. Clones were sequenced by immunoSEQ multiplex PCR, and TCRdb holds only the in-frame ones, with some missing. The sample records about 150,000 clones, around 77% being singletons. Material for sequencing was PBMCs. The receptor source for this set is a man younger than 45 in good health and CMV-seronegative.

The chain links TRBV7-2 to TRBJ2-1; TRBD2 matches 14 bases. J lost 8 bases, V lost 4 bases, and 10 bases had no gene match. The CDR3 consists of 17 residues. Germline CDR1 reads SGHTA; CDR2 reads FQGNSA. For the CDR3, the DNA is TGTGCCAGCAGCTCCGGGACTAGCGGGAGCCTCGTTTATGAGCAGTTCTTC. Translating gives CASSSGTSGSLVYEQFF.

In DNA form, the CDR3 reads TGTGCCAGCAGTCAGGGAACAGGGACACAGCCCCAGCATTTT. It codes for CASSQGTGTQPQHF. The gene calls are TRBV6-4 and TRBJ1-5, with D tentatively TRBD1 (6 bases). Trimming took off 5 bases at V and 7 bases at J, with 15 bases between the two ends. The germline V gene has CDR1 MRHNA and CDR2 SNTAGT. The CDR3 spans 14 residues.

V gene TRBV28 combines with J gene TRBJ1-5; TRBD1 might be the D (6 bases). V gave up 2 bases and J gave up 7 bases, with 15 bases separating them. This CDR3 is built from 15 residues. CDR1 MDHEN and CDR2 SYDVKM come from the germline V gene. Written as DNA, the CDR3 is TGTGCCAGCAGTTTAAAAAGGGACATCTACCAGCCCCAGCATTTT. Its protein is CASSLKRDIYQPQHF.

V is TRBV9 and J is TRBJ2-3, with 9 bases identical to TRBD2. CDR3 length: 15 amino acids. The V and J ends lost 2 bases and 3 bases, in that order; junction bases with no gene match: 4. Germline V CDR1 and CDR2: SGDLS, YYNGEE. The CDR3 region has the DNA TGTGCCAGCAGCGTCATAGCGGGAGAGACAGATACGCAGTATTTT. Its translation: CASSVIAGETDTQYF. Together with reference TRBV9 and TRBJ2-3, the CDR3 gives the full variable domain: DSGVTQTPKHLITATGQRVTLRCSPRSGDLSVYWYQQSLDQGLQFLIQYYNGEERAKGNILERFSAQQFPDLHSELNLSSLELGDSALYFCASSVIAGETDTQYFGPGTRLTVL.

V is TRBV5-3 and J is TRBJ1-1; D call uncertain. TRBV5-3 is known as an ORF, though its function is uncertain. V lost 3 bases and J 4 bases, leaving 16 bases between the germline ends. This CDR3 comprises 15 residues. The CDR3 DNA is TGTGCCAGAAGCTCTCGATCGGGGTGGGGCACTGAAGCTTTCTTT. It encodes CARSSRSGWGTEAFF.

This clone has more than one count but fewer than ten. The genes are TRBV11-1 and TRBJ2-2, with 9 bases fitting TRBD2. The CDR3 is 18 residues long. Per the germline V gene, CDR1 is SGHAT and CDR2 is FQDESV (reference sequence). Germline trimming cut 4 bases from V and 1 base from J; bases unmatched to any gene: 10. Here the CDR3 DNA reads TGTGCCAGCAGCTGGATCGTTAGCGGGAGAAAGAACACCGGGGAGCTGTTTTTT. Protein: CASSWIVSGRKNTGELFF.

The rearrangement uses TRBV10-1 and TRBJ1-1; D ambiguous. The CDR3 sequence is 15 residues long. Germline CDR1 and CDR2: WNHNN and SYGVQD (reference sequence). With 6 bases removed from V and 2 bases from J, the gap between germline ends came to 16 bases. The CDR3 spells CASSAHPGANTEAFF. The CDR3, as DNA: TGCGCCAGCAGCGCCCACCCGGGAGCCAACACTGAAGCTTTCTTT.

The chain links TRBV5-1 to TRBJ2-7, with a possible D match to TRBD1 (5 bases). The CDR3 consists of 12 residues. Germline CDR1 reads SGHRS; CDR2 reads YFSETQ. V was pared by 0 bases and J by 6 bases, with 7 bases between. Here the CDR3 reads CASSLGGFEQYF. CDR3 sequence (DNA): TGCGCCAGCAGCTTGGGGGGCTTCGAGCAGTACTTC.

The chain is built from TRBV10-3 and TRBJ1-2, with 7 bases lining up with TRBD1. The CDR3 runs to 15 residues. Germline V gives CDR1 ENHRY, CDR2 SYGVKD. After removal of 10 bases from V and 0 bases from J, the junction contained 11 bases not matched to a gene. As DNA, the CDR3 is TGTGCCACCTCTCCGGGACAGCAACCTAACTATGGCTACACCTTC. Amino acid sequence: CATSPGQQPNYGYTF.

This clone turned up a few times. J is TRBJ1-2 and V is TRBV20-1, with 9 nucleotides matching TRBD1. The CDR3 consists of 10 residues. The germline V gene has CDR1 DFQATT and CDR2 SNEGSKA (reference sequence). Trimming cost V 6 bases and J 10 bases; bases outside gene matches: 3. The DNA of the CDR3 is TGCAGTGCCTGGGACAGGGCCTACACCTTC. It codes for CSAWDRAYTF.

V is TRBV9 and J is TRBJ2-7; D is undetermined. Germline loops: CDR1 SGDLS, CDR2 YYNGEE. The CDR3 is made up of 16 amino acids. The V and J ends lost 3 bases and 0 bases respectively, with 16 bases between them. The CDR3 is CASSALRSTSSYEQYF. The CDR3, as DNA: TGTGCCAGCAGCGCCCTCAGGTCGACGAGCTCCTACGAGCAGTACTTC.

The chain employs TRBV13 and TRBJ2-7; 10 nucleotides line up with TRBD1. The CDR3 runs to 14 residues. Germline lookup yields CDR1 PRHDT and CDR2 FYEKMQ (reference sequence). V dropped 5 bases and J dropped 3; count of bases not matched to a gene: 4. CDR3 sequence: CASSSRDRGYEQYF. The CDR3, as DNA: TGTGCCAGCAGCAGCCGGGACAGGGGCTACGAGCAGTACTTC.

The chain links TRBV6-1 to TRBJ1-4, with TRBD1 identical over 7 bases. V shed 6 bases, J shed 7 bases, and the junction held 11 bases outside the gene matches. Germline lookup yields CDR1 MNHNS and CDR2 SASEGT. This CDR3 has 15 residues. The CDR3 region is CASSRGTAQGEKLFF. The DNA of the CDR3 is TGTGCCAGCAGCCGAGGGACAGCACAAGGTGAAAAACTGTTTTTT.

The V call is TRBV28, the J call TRBJ1-2; tentative D call: TRBD1 (5 bases). Germline V gene lookup returns CDR1 MDHEN and CDR2 SYDVKM. The CDR3 has 16 residues. V lost 3 bases and J 8 bases, leaving 22 bases between the germline ends. CDR3 in amino acids: CASSFPLGALMGGYTF. CDR3 DNA sequence: TGTGCCAGCAGTTTTCCGTTAGGGGCACTCATGGGAGGCTACACCTTC.

The CDR3 sequence is CASSPPEREGREQFF. DNA of the CDR3: TGTGCCAGCAGCCCTCCTGAGAGGGAGGGCCGGGAGCAGTTCTTC. V usage is TRBV11-2 and J usage is TRBJ2-1; 7 bases are a match to TRBD2. In germline, CDR1 is SGHAT, CDR2 FQNNGV. The ends lost 5 bases at V and 10 bases at J; junction bases unmatched: 14. The CDR3 runs 15 residues.

The chain couples TRBV5-1 to TRBJ2-6; D is possibly TRBD2 (6 bases). Germline CDR1 SGHRS, CDR2 YFSETQ. The V end lost 5 bases, the J end lost 0 bases, and 12 bases lay between the germline ends. The CDR3 covers 16 residues. The DNA of the CDR3 is TGCGCCAGCAGGATGGCGGGGACCTCTGGGGCCAACGTCCTGACTTTC. Its translation is CASRMAGTSGANVLTF.

This chain links TRBV6-1 with TRBJ1-5; TRBD1 matches at 12 bases. The J segment lost 7 bases and the V segment lost 4 bases, leaving 5 bases of the junction unmatched. The V gene's germline CDR1 is MNHNS and CDR2 SASEGT. This CDR3 has 15 residues. CDR3 sequence: CASSGGQGAGQPQHF. DNA of the CDR3: TGTGCCAGCAGTGGGGGACAGGGGGCAGGGCAGCCCCAGCATTTT.

DNA for the CDR3: TGTGCCAGCAGCTTGGGGTTTGCAGGGACTAGCGGCTCCTACGAGCAGTACTTC. It translates to CASSLGFAGTSGSYEQYF. The V gene is TRBV5-4, the J gene TRBJ2-7, with TRBD2 matching over 11 bases. CDR3 length equals 18 residues. V was pared by 0 bases and J by 0 bases, with 8 bases of the junction left unmatched. The germline V gene has CDR1 SGHNT and CDR2 YYREEE (reference sequence).

This clone was seen a few times. The rearrangement links TRBV7-9 to TRBJ2-7; TRBD2 matches 11 bases. Germline CDR1 is SEHNR and CDR2 is FQNEAQ (reference sequence). The CDR3 spans 15 residues. The trim removed 5 bases at V and 2 bases at J, leaving 5 bases unmatched. CDR3 DNA: TGTGCCAGCAGCCCCGGACTAGCGGGTACCTACGAGCAGTACTTC. It encodes CASSPGLAGTYEQYF.

This clone was detected once. The chain uses TRBV5-1 and TRBJ2-5, with 11 bases fitting TRBD2. Germline lookup yields CDR1 SGHRS and CDR2 YFSETQ. V dropped 1 base and J dropped 11; count of bases not matched to a gene: 25. CDR3 size: 20 residues. Written as DNA, the CDR3 is TGCGCCAGCAGCTTGTTCGGCGTGGGGCGAGTAGCGGGAGGGATAGGGGAGCAGTACTTC. It is translated as CASSLFGVGRVAGGIGEQYF. The full variable domain, completed using reference TRBV5-1 and TRBJ2-5, is KAGVTQTPRYLIKTRGQQVTLSCSPISGHRSVSWYQQTPGQGLQFLFEYFSETQRNKGNFPGRFSGRQFSNSRSEMNVSTLELGDSALYLCASSLFGVGRVAGGIGEQYFGPGTRLLVL.

Details on this clone: A read error may account for a junction end that differs from germline. This chain joins TRBV7-7 and TRBJ2-1; 11 bases line up with TRBD2. Germline V gene sequence: CDR1 SSHAT, CDR2 FNYEAQ (reference sequence). This CDR3 contains 15 residues. CDR3 loop: CASSRLAGSHNEQFF. Here the CDR3 DNA reads TGTGCTAGCAGCCGACTAGCGGGAAGTCACAATGAGCAGTTCTTC.

The rearrangement joins TRBV7-9 to TRBJ2-7, with 9 nucleotides matching TRBD1. Germline CDR1 is SEHNR and CDR2 is FQNEAQ (reference sequence). This CDR3 has 15 residues. The V segment lost 5 bases and the J segment 4 bases; nucleotides outside the gene matches: 9. DNA for the CDR3: TGTGCCAGCAGCCCCATGACAGGGGGGAAATACGAGCAGTACTTC. Protein sequence: CASSPMTGGKYEQYF.

The chain is built from TRBV13 and TRBJ1-4, with D tentatively TRBD1 (6 bases). Germline CDR1 PRHDT, CDR2 FYEKMQ (reference sequence). This CDR3 has 14 residues. V was shortened by 5 bases and J by 5 bases, with 12 bases between the two germline ends. The CDR3 DNA follows: TGTGCCAGCAGCCGGACAGCCGAAAATGAAAAACTGTTTTTT. Protein sequence: CASSRTAENEKLFF.

The chain uses TRBV27 and TRBJ2-7, with D uncertain. This CDR3 is 13 amino acids long. V gave up 4 bases and J gave up 2 bases, with 9 bases separating them. Looked up from germline, CDR1 is MNHEY and CDR2 is SMNVEV (reference sequence). CDR3 in DNA: TGTGCCAGCAGTTCCCAAATAGCCTACGAGCAGTACTTC. It encodes CASSSQIAYEQYF.

This clone appeared a few times. The chain recombines TRBV28 with TRBJ1-4, with 10 bases matching TRBD1. J lost 8 bases, V lost 5 bases, and 11 bases had no gene match. The CDR3 contains 16 residues. Germline assignment: CDR1 MDHEN and CDR2 SYDVKM. The DNA of the CDR3 is TGTGCCAGCAGTGGGCCTTTAGGACAGGGGGGGGAAAAACTGTTTTTT. As protein: CASSGPLGQGGEKLFF.

This sequence joins TRBV7-2 and TRBJ1-4; the match to TRBD1 covers 9 bases. The V and J ends lost 1 base and 5 bases, in that order; junction bases with no gene match: 2. The CDR3 covers 15 residues. Germline loops: CDR1 SGHTA, CDR2 FQGNSA. CDR3 in DNA: TGTGCCAGCAGCTTAGGGGGGACAGGGAATGAAAAACTGTTTTTT. Its protein product is CASSLGGTGNEKLFF. Full variable domain (outside the CDR3, taken from reference TRBV7-2 and TRBJ1-4): GAGVSQSPSNKVTEKGKDVELRCDPISGHTALYWYRQSLGQGLEFLIYFQGNSAPDKSGLPSDRFSAERTGGSVSTLTIQRTQQEDSAVYLCASSLGGTGNEKLFFGSGTQLSVL.

J is TRBJ2-3 and V is TRBV5-4; TRBD2 matches 9 bases. The ends lost 0 bases at V and 2 bases at J; junction bases unmatched: 4. This CDR3 comprises 16 residues. CDR1 SGHNT and CDR2 YYREEE come from the germline V gene (reference sequence). Written as DNA, the CDR3 is TGTGCCAGCAGCTTGGCTTCTAGCGGGATCACAGATACGCAGTATTTT. Encoded protein: CASSLASSGITDTQYF. The full variable domain, with the rest looked up from reference TRBV5-4 and TRBJ2-3, is ETGVTQSPTHLIKTRGQQVTLRCSSQSGHNTVSWYQQALGQGPQFIFQYYREEENGRGNFPPRFSGLQFPNYSSELNVNALELDDSALYLCASSLASSGITDTQYFGPGTRLTVL.

As DNA, the CDR3 is TGTGCCAGCAGCTTAGGAGTGAGGTTGGACACAGATACGCAGTATTTT. Its translation is CASSLGVRLDTDTQYF. The chain employs TRBV7-8 and TRBJ2-3; D is undetermined. Per the germline V gene, CDR1 is SGHVS and CDR2 is FQNEAQ. This CDR3 region has 16 residues. The V end lost 1 base, the J end lost 2 bases, and 13 bases lay between the germline ends.

The rearrangement joins TRBV15 to TRBJ1-1, with TRBD1 matching 8 bases. The germline CDR1 and CDR2 sequences are LNHNV and YYDKDF (reference sequence). After removal of 1 base from V and 1 base from J, the junction contained 2 bases not matched to a gene. The CDR3 runs to 15 residues. In DNA form, the CDR3 reads TGTGCCACCAGCAGAGTAGGACAGGGGAACACTGAAGCTTTCTTT. Amino acids: CATSRVGQGNTEAFF.

The CDR3 DNA sequence: TGTGCCAGCAGTTTGTCCCTTGGGCCGTACGAGCAGTACTTC. It specifies CASSLSLGPYEQYF. V and J are TRBV27 and TRBJ2-7; D is ambiguous. Trimming cost V 3 bases and J 4 bases, with 13 bases left between them. This CDR3 is built from 14 residues. Germline V gene sequence: CDR1 MNHEY, CDR2 SMNVEV (reference sequence).